The rows below give T cell receptor beta chains drawn from one sample of a study of control samples from healthy donors and cancer patients. Sequencing was performed with immunoSEQ multiplex PCR; in TCRdb, only in-frame clones are kept and a portion is missing. This table has about 120,000 clones, about 94% appearing once. Sequencing was done on a sample of blood. These receptors were obtained from a man in his thirties or forties in good health. The CDR3 runs from the conserved cysteine through the conserved F or W. Each record gives: V gene, D gene, J gene, CDR3 length, clone size, CDR3 DNA, CDR3 protein. A D gene is named only where the DNA matches it firmly. Clone size appears in some rows only: once, few, many, or a class for an expanded clone.

TRBV14	NA	TRBJ1-1	13	NA	TGTGCCAGCAGTAAACAGGAGAACACTGAAGCTTTCTTT	CASSKQENTEAFF
TRBV6-1	NA	TRBJ2-7	13	NA	TGTGCCAGCAGTGAAAGGCTGGGCTACGAGCAGTACTTC	CASSERLGYEQYF
TRBV15	NA	TRBJ2-2	17	NA	TGTGCCACCAGCAGAACCTTGGGACGGAGTGACACCGGGGAGCTGTTTTTT	CATSRTLGRSDTGELFF
TRBV27	TRBD1	TRBJ1-2	12	NA	TGTGCCAGCAGGGACAGGGGCTATGGCTACACCTTC	CASRDRGYGYTF
TRBV5-5	NA	TRBJ2-4	13	NA	TGTGCCAGCCGCCGGGACAATAAAAACATTCAGTACTTC	CASRRDNKNIQYF
TRBV23-1	TRBD1	TRBJ2-7	13	NA	TGCGCCAGCCGGACAGGGATAACCTACGAGCAGTACTTC	CASRTGITYEQYF
TRBV12-1	NA	TRBJ2-7	16	NA	TGTGCCAGCAGACACGCGGTCCCTAGCGGGGGGCGGGGGCAGTACTTC	CASRHAVPSGGRGQYF
TRBV5-5	NA	TRBJ2-1	14	NA	TGTGCCAGCAGGGCAGAGAGCTCCTACAATGAGCAGTTCTTC	CASRAESSYNEQFF
TRBV4-1	TRBD2	TRBJ2-1	18	once	TGCGCCAGCAGCCATATCCTCCCCAAACGGGGGGACTACAATGAGCAGTTCTTC	CASSHILPKRGDYNEQFF
TRBV4-3	NA	TRBJ1-1	13	NA	TGCGCCAGCAGCCAAGACGGAGGGGACGGAGCTTTCTTT	CASSQDGGDGAFF
TRBV28	NA	TRBJ1-4	14	NA	TGTGCCAGTTCGCCGGGACAACAAAATGAAAAACTGTTTTTT	CASSPGQQNEKLFF
TRBV28	TRBD1	TRBJ2-7	13	NA	TGTGCCAGCAGTTCTGACAGGGTGTACGAGCAGTACTTC	CASSSDRVYEQYF
TRBV2	TRBD2	TRBJ2-3	17	NA	TGTGCCAGCGGGGTACCGGCGGGGGGGCCTGGAACAGATACGCAGTATTTT	CASGVPAGGPGTDTQYF
TRBV7-9	NA	TRBJ2-2	14	NA	TGTGCCAGCAGCTTTGGGGGGTCCACCGGGGAGCTGTTTTTT	CASSFGGSTGELFF
TRBV12-5	NA	TRBJ2-1	15	once	TGTGCTAGTGGTTTGTTCGGCGGGGTACACAATGAGCAGTTCTTC	CASGLFGGVHNEQFF
TRBV13	TRBD2	TRBJ2-7	15	NA	TGTGCCAGCAGTCCCCTTACTAGCGGGGAATACGAGCAGTACTTC	CASSPLTSGEYEQYF
TRBV5-6	NA	TRBJ2-1	13	NA	TGTGCCAGCAGCTTGCGCTACTACAATGAGCAGTTCTTC	CASSLRYYNEQFF
TRBV28	NA	TRBJ1-2	11	NA	TGTGCCAGCAGCACTAGGTATGGCTACACCTTC	CASSTRYGYTF
TRBV2	TRBD1	TRBJ2-2	14	once	TGTGCCAGCAGTGGGGACAGGGGGGACGGGGAGCTGTTTTTT	CASSGDRGDGELFF
TRBV5-4	TRBD1	TRBJ1-2	14	NA	TGTGCCAGCAGCTTGATCGGGACAGACTATGGCTACACCTTC	CASSLIGTDYGYTF
TRBV9	TRBD1	TRBJ2-1	18	NA	TGTGCCAGCAGCGACCAAAGTAAAGAAGGGACAGGGGACAATGAGCAGTTCTTC	CASSDQSKEGTGDNEQFF
TRBV30	NA	TRBJ1-1	12	NA	TGTGCCTGGAGTAAAGACTGGCGGCTAGCTTTCTTT	CAWSKDWRLAFF
TRBV6-6	NA	TRBJ1-4	15	NA	TGTGCCAGCGGGGAAGGTGCGAGTATCCTTGAAAAACTGTTTTTT	CASGEGASILEKLFF
TRBV5-1	NA	TRBJ2-7	13	NA	TGCGCCAGCAGCTCCGAGGGATCCCACGAGCAGTACTTC	CASSSEGSHEQYF
TRBV7-3	NA	TRBJ2-1	15	NA	TGTGCCAGCAGCCCCGCCGCTACCTCCTACAATGAGCAGTTCTTC	CASSPAATSYNEQFF
TRBV3-1/TRBV3-2	NA	TRBJ2-3	15	few	TGTGCCAGCAGCCAGCGCCGAGGGGCAAGAGATACGCAGTATTTT	CASSQRRGARDTQYF
TRBV11-2	NA	TRBJ2-2	11	NA	TGTGCCAGCCAGATTTCCGGGGAGCTGTTTTTT	CASQISGELFF
TRBV28	TRBD1	TRBJ1-4	15	NA	TGTGCCAGCAGTCGGTTACAGGGGGAAGGTGAAAAACTGTTTTTT	CASSRLQGEGEKLFF
TRBV19	NA	TRBJ2-7	13	NA	TGTGCCAGTAGTAGCCAGGTTCACTACGAGCAGTACTTC	CASSSQVHYEQYF
TRBV15	NA	TRBJ1-2	15	once	TGTGCCACCAGCAGAGATATAAACAGGCTCTATGGCTACACCTTC	CATSRDINRLYGYTF
TRBV5-6	NA	TRBJ1-2	14	NA	TGTGCCAGCACCGGGGTGGGGATGAACTATGGCTACACCTTC	CASTGVGMNYGYTF
TRBV2	TRBD1	TRBJ1-1	19	NA	TGTGCCAGCAGCCTGTCCCGGGACAGGGTTCGGCTTATGAACACTGAAGCTTTCTTT	CASSLSRDRVRLMNTEAFF
TRBV14	NA	TRBJ1-1	13	NA	TGTGCCAGCAGCCAACTCCTGAACACTGAAGCTTTCTTT	CASSQLLNTEAFF
TRBV30	TRBD2	TRBJ2-1	17	NA	TGTGCCTGGAGTGTCGCCGCGAGGGCGGGGGGATTAAATGAGCAGTTCTTC	CAWSVAARAGGLNEQFF
TRBV7-9	NA	TRBJ2-1	16	NA	TGTGCCAGCAGCTTGAGAAAGGGCGAGGGCTACAATGAGCAGTTCTTC	CASSLRKGEGYNEQFF
TRBV25-1	NA	TRBJ1-1	12	NA	TGTGCCAGCAGTCATGGGAACACTGAAGCTTTCTTT	CASSHGNTEAFF
TRBV5-4	NA	TRBJ1-2	15	NA	TGTGCCAGCAGCATCGGTGGAGCAGGGGCCTATGGCTACACCTTC	CASSIGGAGAYGYTF
TRBV14	TRBD1	TRBJ1-4	16	NA	TGTGCCAGCAGCCAGGGGACAGGGGGTGTTTATGAAAAACTGTTTTTT	CASSQGTGGVYEKLFF
TRBV6-5	NA	TRBJ1-5	14	NA	TGTGCCAGCAGTTACTCGCAGGGTCATCAGCCCCAGCATTTT	CASSYSQGHQPQHF
TRBV12-5	NA	TRBJ1-2	17	NA	TGTGCTAGTGGTTTGGTGATACAGGGTCCCCCGGACTATGGCTACACCTTC	CASGLVIQGPPDYGYTF
TRBV11-2	NA	TRBJ2-2	12	NA	TGTGCCAGCAGCGAGAACACCGGGGAGCTGTTTTTT	CASSENTGELFF
TRBV4-3	TRBD1	TRBJ1-4	15	NA	TGCGCCAGCAGCCAAGATGTGGGACAGGGGATGGCGGTGTTTTTT	CASSQDVGQGMAVFF
TRBV27	NA	TRBJ1-5	14	NA	TGTGCCAGCAGTTCTTACGGGAGCCATCAGCCCCAGCATTTT	CASSSYGSHQPQHF
TRBV3-1/TRBV3-2	TRBD2	TRBJ2-2	15	once	TGTGCCAGCAGCCAAGATTGGGGGAGGGCCGGGGAGCTGTTTTTT	CASSQDWGRAGELFF
TRBV19	NA	TRBJ1-5	14	NA	TGTGCCAGTAGGGACGGATGGAGCAATCAGCCCCAGCATTTT	CASRDGWSNQPQHF
TRBV28	TRBD1	TRBJ1-5	15	NA	TGTGCCAGCAGTTTTCCCGGGACAGGCAATCAGCCCCAGCATTTT	CASSFPGTGNQPQHF
TRBV19	NA	TRBJ2-1	13	NA	TGTGCCAGTAGTGACGGACAGTTCAATGAGCAGTTCTTC	CASSDGQFNEQFF
TRBV3-1/TRBV3-2	TRBD1	TRBJ2-3	16	NA	TGTGCCAGCAGCCTCCAACAGGGGGGACGCACAGATACGCAGTATTTT	CASSLQQGGRTDTQYF
TRBV15	TRBD1	TRBJ1-4	14	NA	TGTGCCACCAGCCGGGACAGGGGGCTTGAAAAACTGTTTTTT	CATSRDRGLEKLFF
TRBV27	NA	TRBJ1-1	13	NA	TGTGCCAGCAGTTTACGGCAGGCCACTGAAGCTTTCTTT	CASSLRQATEAFF
TRBV7-8	TRBD2	TRBJ2-7	15	NA	TGTGCCAGCGGTAGCGGGGGGCTTCTCTCCTACGAGCAGTACTTC	CASGSGGLLSYEQYF
TRBV4-1	NA	TRBJ1-6	16	NA	TGCGCCAGCAGCCACCCCGGGCAGGGGATACGGGAACCCCTCCACTTT	CASSHPGQGIREPLHF
TRBV6-5	NA	TRBJ2-7	14	NA	TGTGCCAGCAGACCCGTAGCAGGGACCTACGAGCAGTACTTC	CASRPVAGTYEQYF
TRBV12-3/TRBV12-4	NA	TRBJ1-2	12	NA	TGTGCCAGCAGTCCCTGGGTCTATGGCTACACCTTC	CASSPWVYGYTF